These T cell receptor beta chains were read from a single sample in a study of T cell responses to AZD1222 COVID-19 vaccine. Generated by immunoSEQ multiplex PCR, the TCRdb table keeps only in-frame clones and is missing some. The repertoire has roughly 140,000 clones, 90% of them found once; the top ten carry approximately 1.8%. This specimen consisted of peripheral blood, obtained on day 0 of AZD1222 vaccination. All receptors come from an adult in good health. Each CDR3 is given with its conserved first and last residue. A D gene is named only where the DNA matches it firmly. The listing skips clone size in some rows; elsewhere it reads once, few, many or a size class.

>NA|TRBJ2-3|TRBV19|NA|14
TGTGCCACCTCATCTGGGACCGCAGTAGATACGCAGTATTTT
CATSSGTAVDTQYF
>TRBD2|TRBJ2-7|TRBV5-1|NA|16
TGCGCCAGCAGCTGGACTAGCGGGAGCCCGAACTACGAGCAGTACTTC
CASSWTSGSPNYEQYF
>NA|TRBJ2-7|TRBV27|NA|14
TGTGCCAGCAGTTTCCGCTCAGAGTACTACGAGCAGTACTTC
CASSFRSEYYEQYF
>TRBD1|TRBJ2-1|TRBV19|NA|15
TGTGCCAGTAGTCGACAGGGGGCTGGGGCCGATGAGCAGTTCTTC
CASSRQGAGADEQFF
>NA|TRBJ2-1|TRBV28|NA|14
TGTGCCAGCAGCTTCCAGGGTTTCGGCAATGAGCAGTTCTTC
CASSFQGFGNEQFF
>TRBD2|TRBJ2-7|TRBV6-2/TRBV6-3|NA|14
TGTGCCAGCAGTGAGCGGGAGGAGTCCTACGAGCAGTACTTC
CASSEREESYEQYF
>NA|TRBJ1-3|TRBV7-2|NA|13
TGTGCCAGCAGCTTATACGACGCGAACACCATATATTTT
CASSLYDANTIYF
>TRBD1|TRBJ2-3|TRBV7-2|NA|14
TGTGCCAGCAAGAACAGGGGACCCACAGATACGCAGTATTTT
CASKNRGPTDTQYF
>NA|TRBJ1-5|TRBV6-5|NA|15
TGTGCCAGCAGGCCCACAGGGTTAGGAAAACAGCCCCAGCATTTT
CASRPTGLGKQPQHF
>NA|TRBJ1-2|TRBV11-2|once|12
TGTGCCAGCAGCCCACGGTCGGGAGGCTACACCTTC
CASSPRSGGYTF
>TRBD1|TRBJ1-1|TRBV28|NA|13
TGTGCCAGCAGTTTGGGACAGTTGACTGAAGCTTTCTTT
CASSLGQLTEAFF
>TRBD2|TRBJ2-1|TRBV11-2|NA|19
TGTGCCAGCAGCTCCCGGGGTAGCGGGAGGATAGTCTCCTACAATGAGCAGTTCTTC
CASSSRGSGRIVSYNEQFF
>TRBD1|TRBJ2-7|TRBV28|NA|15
TGTGCCAGCACTTCTCCCCCGACAGGGTTGTACGAGCAGTACTTC
CASTSPPTGLYEQYF
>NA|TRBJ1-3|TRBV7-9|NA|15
TGTGCCAGCAGCCCAGACAGCGAACCAGGAAACACCATATATTTT
CASSPDSEPGNTIYF
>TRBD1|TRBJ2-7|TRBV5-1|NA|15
TGCGCCAGCAGGGGGACGGGACAGGGGTTGGACGAGCAGTACTTC
CASRGTGQGLDEQYF